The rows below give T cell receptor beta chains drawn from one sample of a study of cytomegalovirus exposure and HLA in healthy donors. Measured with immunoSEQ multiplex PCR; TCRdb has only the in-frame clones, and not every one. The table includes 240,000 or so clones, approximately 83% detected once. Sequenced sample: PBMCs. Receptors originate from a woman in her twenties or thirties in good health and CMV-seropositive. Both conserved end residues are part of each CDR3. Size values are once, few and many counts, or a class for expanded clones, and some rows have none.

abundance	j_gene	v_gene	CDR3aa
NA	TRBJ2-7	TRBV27	CASSLYGRDFYEQYF
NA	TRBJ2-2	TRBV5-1	CASSFTGTGNTGELFF
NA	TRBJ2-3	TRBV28	CASSLGTSGYQDTQYF
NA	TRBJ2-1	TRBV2	CASSPQGTSGTSREQFF
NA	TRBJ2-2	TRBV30	CAWSGLGATGELFF
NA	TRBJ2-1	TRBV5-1	CASSLAVSYNEQFF
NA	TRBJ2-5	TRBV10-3	CAISEGGTSGTQETQYF
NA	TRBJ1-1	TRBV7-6	CASSRRQGGSTEAFF
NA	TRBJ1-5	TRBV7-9	CASSLVAGGGTGTQPQHF
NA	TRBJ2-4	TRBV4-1	CASREGVGAKNIQYF
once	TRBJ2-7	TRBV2	CASRATSGRAEEQYF
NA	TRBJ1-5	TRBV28	CASSFVQGSSNQPQHF
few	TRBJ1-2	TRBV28	CASAAYGYTF
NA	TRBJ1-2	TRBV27	CASSPPGGIGYTF
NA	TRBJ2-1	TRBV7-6	CASSFTTASGSSYNEQFF
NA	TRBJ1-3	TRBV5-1	CASSLEPGVDSGNTIYF
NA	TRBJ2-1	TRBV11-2	CASSLGVGGPYNEQFF
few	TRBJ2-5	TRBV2	CARGAVIRYQETQYF
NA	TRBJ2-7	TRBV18	CASSPGQGWEQYF
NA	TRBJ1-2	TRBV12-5	CASGPTGVAWYGYTF
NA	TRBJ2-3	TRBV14	CASSQDHGGPQYF
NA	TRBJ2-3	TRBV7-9	CASSLAKTALSTDTQYF
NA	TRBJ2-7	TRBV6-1	CASRGTSGAYEQYF
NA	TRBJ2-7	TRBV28	CASSFLGWGDSSYEQYF
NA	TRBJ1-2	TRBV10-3	CATKLQDRPFGGYTF
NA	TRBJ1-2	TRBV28	CASSFPGHNYGYTF
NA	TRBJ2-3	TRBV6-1	CASRRSPLGTDTQYF
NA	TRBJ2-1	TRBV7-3	CASGPITGEQFF
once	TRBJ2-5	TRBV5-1	CASSLGNSGKGETQYF
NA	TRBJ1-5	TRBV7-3	CASSQGQYQPQHF
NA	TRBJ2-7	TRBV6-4	CASRALGTSGPIPSYEQYF
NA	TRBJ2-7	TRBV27	CASTRQGGGTSYEQYF
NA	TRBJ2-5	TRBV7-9	CASSLGLRETQYF
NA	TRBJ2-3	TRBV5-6	CASSYRRDSSTGDTQYF
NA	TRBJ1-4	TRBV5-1	CASSSTGTATNEKLFF
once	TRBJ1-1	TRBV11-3	CASSPGQEPNTEAFF
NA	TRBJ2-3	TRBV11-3	CANLLAHFTGASTDTQYF
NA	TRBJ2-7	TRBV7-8	CASSWGGGPEQYF
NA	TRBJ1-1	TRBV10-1	CASSEGGGPEAFF
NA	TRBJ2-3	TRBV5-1	CASSLGTGIPGGADTQYF
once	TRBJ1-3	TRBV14	CASSQLDRGVLGNTIYF
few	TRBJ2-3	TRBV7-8	CASSLDYNTDTQYF
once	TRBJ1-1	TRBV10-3	CAISGRRLEAFF
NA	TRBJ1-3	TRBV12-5	CASSGASGNTIYF
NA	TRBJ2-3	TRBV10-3	CAISGLAATDTQYF
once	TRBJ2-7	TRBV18	CASSPNPGNHEQYF